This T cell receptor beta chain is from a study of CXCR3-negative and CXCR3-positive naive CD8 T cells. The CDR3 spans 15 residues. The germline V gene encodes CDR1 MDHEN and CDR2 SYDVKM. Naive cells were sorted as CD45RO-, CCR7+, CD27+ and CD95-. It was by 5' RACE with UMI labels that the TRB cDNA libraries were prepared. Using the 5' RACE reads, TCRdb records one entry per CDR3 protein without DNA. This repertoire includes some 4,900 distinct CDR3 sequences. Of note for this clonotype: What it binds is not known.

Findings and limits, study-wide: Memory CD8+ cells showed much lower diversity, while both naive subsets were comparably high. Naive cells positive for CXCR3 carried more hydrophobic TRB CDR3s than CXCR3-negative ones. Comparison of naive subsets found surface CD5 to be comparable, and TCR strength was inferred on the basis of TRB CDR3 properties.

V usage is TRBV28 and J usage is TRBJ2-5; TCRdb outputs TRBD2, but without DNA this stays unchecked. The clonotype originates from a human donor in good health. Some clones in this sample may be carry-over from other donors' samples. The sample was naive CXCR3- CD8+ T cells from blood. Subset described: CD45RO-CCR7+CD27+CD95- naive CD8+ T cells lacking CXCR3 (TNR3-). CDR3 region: CASRGSGGPQETQYF.